This T cell receptor beta chain was captured in a study of vaccination effects on CD4 cells after COVID-19. Study-wide context: All study participants received two doses of BNT162b2 or mRNA-1273 vaccine.

Prior to sequencing, the ViraFEST assay stimulated PBMC with viral peptide pools, which expanded the antigen-specific CD4+ T cells. Culturing for 9 to 10 days preceded CD4+ T cell isolation. The person's infection with SARS-CoV-2, confirmed by PCR, took place between March and December 2020. In culture with about 10 IU/ml IL-2 and roughly 9.3 ug/ml peptides, PBMC were grown at around 1.8 million per well. Turning to this clone: Its antigen remains unidentified.

The V end lost 2 bases, the J end lost 1 base, and 10 bases lay between the germline ends. CDR3 length equals 14 residues. Germline V CDR1 and CDR2: SGHNT, YYREEE (reference sequence). Repertoires were generated with immunoSEQ multiplex PCR, while TCRdb's copy carries only in-frame clones and drops some. Among around 20,000 clones listed, roughly 80% were seen once. Study results and limitations: Both infection-induced and vaccine-induced clones contracted markedly at late post-vaccination timepoints.

Sequences were derived from CD4+ T cells from PBMCs cultured with a peptide pool, sampled before COVID-19 vaccination. V usage is TRBV5-4 and J usage is TRBJ2-7; D is possibly TRBD1 (6 bases). The sequence was collected from a human donor who had a prior SARS-CoV-2 infection. DNA for the CDR3: TGTGCCAGCAGCTTCGTGGGGGCTTCCTACGAGCAGTACTTC. Protein product: CASSFVGASYEQYF.